This T cell receptor beta chain was captured in a study of T cell responses to AZD1222 COVID-19 vaccine. Germline-derived CDR1 and CDR2 are GTSNPN and SVGIG (reference sequence). This CDR3 has 15 residues. J lost 3 bases, V lost 3 bases, and 10 bases had no gene match. Concerning this clone itself: Its antigen is undetermined.

Study-level results: The study found Spike-specific TCR breadth and depth rose after two AZD1222 doses. Only a handful of AZD1222 recipients were seropositive at baseline.

Method: immunoSEQ multiplex PCR; TCRdb's copy keeps in-frame clones and lacks some. This table has tens of thousands of clones, approximately 90% appearing once. The receptor was derived from an adult who received the AZD1222 COVID-19 vaccine. This chain uses TRBV30 with TRBJ2-7; TRBD1 matches 8 bases. The specimen comprised peripheral blood, sampled 28 days after the second AZD1222 dose. CDR3 sequence (DNA): TGTGCCTGGAGCCCCCGACAGGGGACGAGCTACGAGCAGTACTTC. This gives the protein CAWSPRQGTSYEQYF.